This T cell receptor (beta chain) emerged from a study of blood T cell repertoires in COVID-19. The CDR3 runs 14 residues. Trimming cost V 6 bases and J 2 bases, with 14 bases left between them. The germline gives CDR1 SNHLY, CDR2 FYNNEI. Repertoires were generated with immunoSEQ multiplex PCR, while TCRdb's copy carries only in-frame clones and drops some. The data show about 72,000 clones, approximately 84% seen once. The chain carries TRBV2 and TRBJ2-7, with D possibly being TRBD1 (6 bases). This TCR came from a man between 65 and 85 years old with active or convalescent COVID-19. The sample comprised peripheral blood. This chain's CDR3 is CASRNRVSTYEQYF. CDR3 coding DNA: TGTGCCAGCAGGAACAGGGTGTCCACCTACGAGCAGTACTTC.